In this sample, the clone carrying this T cell receptor (beta chain) turned up once. The data belong to a study of blood T cell repertoires in COVID-19. Background on the study: The origin of the acute and convalescent COVID-19 samples was the United States, Italy and Spain. PBMCs, B-cell-depleted T cells, or T cells provided the cDNA or gDNA that made up the material.

Original processing notes: Cell counts per sample came from amplifying reference gene primers. Using immunoSEQ multiplex PCR, the repertoire was profiled, and TCRdb retains in-frame clones only, with some absent. D and trimming were read from the DNA, whereas the V and J calls and clone size are those reported in that table. The sample has 97,000 or so clones; more than 75% are singletons. The CDR3 sequence is 18 residues long. CDR1 is SEHNR, CDR2 FQNEAQ, per germline (reference sequence). V dropped 5 bases and J dropped 0; count of bases not matched to a gene: 7. Sequenced: peripheral blood. The V and J genes are TRBV7-9 and TRBJ2-1, with 13 bases identical to TRBD2. This sequence originates from a man aged 45-60 years with active or convalescent COVID-19. The CDR3: CASSPGLAGLNSYNEQFF. In DNA, the CDR3 is TGTGCCAGCAGCCCGGGACTAGCGGGGTTAAACTCCTACAATGAGCAGTTCTTC. The whole variable domain, remainder taken from reference TRBV7-9 and TRBJ2-1, is DTGVSQNPRHKITKRGQNVTFRCDPISEHNRLYWYRQTLGQGPEFLTYFQNEAQLEKSRLLSDRFSAERPKGSFSTLEIQRTEQGDSAMYLCASSPGLAGLNSYNEQFFGPGTRLTVL.